These 10 T cell receptor beta chains came from one sample sequenced in a study of OX40 agonist ivuxolimab in advanced cancers. TCRdb's copy holds only in-frame clones and misses some; the assay was immunoSEQ multiplex PCR. Here the sample spans fewer than 25,000 clones, approximately 73% being singletons. The sequenced sample was CD4+ or CD8+ T cells sorted from blood, obtained in a trial of the OX40 agonist ivuxolimab. These receptors originate from an adult with an advanced solid tumor such as melanoma, head and neck, liver or kidney cancer.

The V call is TRBV30, the J call TRBJ1-5; possibly TRBD1 for D (5 bases). Germline V lookup: CDR1 GTSNPN, CDR2 SVGIG (reference sequence). CDR3 length: 12 amino acids. Trimming shortened V by 1 base and J by 7 bases, and 8 bases separated the two germline ends. The CDR3 bases are TGTGCCTGGAGTGGCTGGGGGCAGCCCCAGCATTTT. This sequence encodes CAWSGWGQPQHF. Filled out from reference TRBV30 and TRBJ1-5, the complete variable domain reads SQTIHQWPATLVQPVGSPLSLECTVEGTSNPNLYWYRQAAGRGLQLLFYSVGIGQISSEVPQNLSASRPQDRQFILSSKKLLLSDSGFYLCAWSGWGQPQHFGDGTRLSIL.

The V call is TRBV7-3, the J call TRBJ1-5; D is undetermined. The CDR3 loop spans 15 amino acids. V was pared by 5 bases and J by 0 bases, with 11 bases between. Germline CDR1 reads SGHTA; CDR2 reads FQGTGA. The CDR3 loop reads CASSPSQNSNQPQHF. In DNA, the CDR3 is TGTGCCAGCAGCCCCTCACAGAATAGCAATCAGCCCCAGCATTTT.

This clone has just a few counts. V and J are TRBV14 and TRBJ2-3, with D possibly TRBD1 on 5 matching bases. This CDR3 has 13 amino acids. The germline CDR1 and CDR2 sequences are SGHDN and FVKESK. Trimming removed 4 bases from V and 6 bases from J, with 11 bases in between. This chain's CDR3 is CASSRGDGDTQYF. The CDR3 region has the DNA TGTGCCAGCAGCCGGGGCGATGGGGATACGCAGTATTTT.

About this clone itself: A read error is possible here, since a much larger clone lies one base away. The chain combines TRBV9 with TRBJ2-2; the D is unclear. The CDR3 length is 12 residues. Trimming removed 3 bases from V and 0 bases from J, with 0 bases in between. Germline CDR1 is SGDLS and CDR2 is YYNGEE. The CDR3 DNA follows: TGTGCCAGCAGCGCGAACACCGGGGAGCTGTTTTTT. As protein: CASSANTGELFF.

CDR3 nucleotide sequence: TGTGCCAGCAGCGCCGTAAGCGGGGGGATCGCCGAGTCCGATGAGCAGTTCTTC. Protein sequence: CASSAVSGGIAESDEQFF. The chain is built from TRBV9 and TRBJ2-1; 9 nucleotides align to TRBD2. CDR1 is SGDLS and CDR2 is YYNGEE in the germline V gene. The ends lost 3 bases at V and 8 bases at J; junction bases unmatched: 18. The CDR3 has 18 amino acids.

In its sample, this clone was seen once. The chain has TRBV11-3 and TRBJ2-7, with D unclear. The V end lost 1 base, the J end lost 1 base, and 8 bases lay between the germline ends. This CDR3 is 14 amino acids long. Germline CDR1 reads SGHNT; CDR2 reads YENEEA. The CDR3 nucleotides read TGTGCCAGCAGCTTAGGGGCGAGGTCCTACGAGCAGTACTTC. Protein sequence: CASSLGARSYEQYF.

In this sample, this clone is medium-sized. The V gene is TRBV7-2, the J gene TRBJ2-1, with a weak D call TRBD1 (6 bases). The CDR3 totals 16 residues. CDR1 is SGHTA and CDR2 is FQGNSA in the germline V gene. V was trimmed by 3 bases and J by 0 bases, leaving 12 bases between them. The CDR3 is CASSFPRGSSYNEQFF. The CDR3, as DNA: TGTGCCAGCAGCTTCCCGAGGGGGAGCTCCTACAATGAGCAGTTCTTC.

The V call is TRBV28, the J call TRBJ2-7; D tentatively reads TRBD1 or TRBD2 (5 bases each). Germline V lookup: CDR1 MDHEN, CDR2 SYDVKM. V lost 6 bases and J lost 2, with 11 bases in between. CDR3 length equals 13 residues. Written as DNA, the CDR3 is TGTGCCAGCAGAAAGAGGGGTACCTACGAGCAGTACTTC. This sequence encodes CASRKRGTYEQYF. Filled out from reference TRBV28 and TRBJ2-7, the complete variable domain reads DVKVTQSSRYLVKRTGEKVFLECVQDMDHENMFWYRQDPGLGLRLIYFSYDVKMKEKGDIPEGYSVSREKKERFSLILESASTNQTSMYLCASRKRGTYEQYFGPGTRLTVT.

In this sample, this clone turned up once. The chain employs TRBV6-5 and TRBJ1-6; no definite D call. The CDR3 runs to 16 residues. Per the germline V gene, CDR1 is MNHEY and CDR2 is SVGAGI. The ends were cut back, 0 bases at V and 6 bases at J, with 12 bases in the middle. CDR3 DNA sequence: TGTGCCAGCAGTTACTCTTGGGGTTCGGGTAATTCACCCCTCCACTTT. This translates into CASSYSWGSGNSPLHF.

The chain is built from TRBV11-1 and TRBJ2-7; 8 bases agree with TRBD2. Losses at the gene ends were 5 bases for V and 7 bases for J; bases not matched to a gene: 10. CDR3 length: 14 amino acids. Germline CDR1 and CDR2: SGHAT and FQDESV (reference sequence). CDR3 region: CASSPAGEMWEQYF. The DNA of the CDR3 is TGTGCCAGCAGCCCAGCGGGGGAGATGTGGGAGCAGTACTTC.